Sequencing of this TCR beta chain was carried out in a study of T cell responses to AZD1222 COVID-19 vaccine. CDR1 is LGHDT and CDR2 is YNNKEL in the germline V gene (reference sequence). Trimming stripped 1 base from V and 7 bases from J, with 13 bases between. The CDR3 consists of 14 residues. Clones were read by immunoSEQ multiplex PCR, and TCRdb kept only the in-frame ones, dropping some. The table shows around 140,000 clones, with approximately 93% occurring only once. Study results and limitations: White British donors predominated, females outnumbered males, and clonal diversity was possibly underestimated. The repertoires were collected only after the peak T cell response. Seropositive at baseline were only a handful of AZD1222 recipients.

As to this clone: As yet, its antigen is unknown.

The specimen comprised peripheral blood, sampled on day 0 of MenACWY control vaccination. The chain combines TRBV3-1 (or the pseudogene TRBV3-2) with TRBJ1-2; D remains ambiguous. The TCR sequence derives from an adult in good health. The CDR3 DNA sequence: TGTGCCAGCAGCCAAGCGACCCGGGTTGCTGGCTACACCTTC. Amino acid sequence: CASSQATRVAGYTF.